The rows below give T cell receptor beta chains drawn from one sample of a study of beta chain features in type 1 diabetes. Libraries were prepared by immunoSEQ multiplex PCR; TCRdb keeps only in-frame clonotypes and omits some of them. The sample includes 330,000 or so clones, 14% of them seen just once. Source material: central memory CD4+ T cells from blood. The source is a man aged 25-45 years in good health. Each CDR3 is given with its conserved first and last residue. A D gene is named only where the DNA matches it firmly. Some rows have no size entry. The others give once, few or many, or a class for an expanded clone.

j_call: TRBJ2-1
clone_size: few
v_call: TRBV7-6
cdr3_length: 16
d_call: NA
cdr3_aa: CASSLSGAQINNEQFF
cdr3_nt: TGTGCCAGCAGCTTGAGTGGGGCCCAGATTAACAATGAGCAGTTCTTC

j_call: TRBJ1-1
clone_size: NA
v_call: TRBV19
cdr3_length: 14
d_call: TRBD1
cdr3_aa: CASSRDRRNTEAFF
cdr3_nt: TGTGCCAGTAGTAGGGACAGGAGAAACACTGAAGCTTTCTTT

j_call: TRBJ1-5
clone_size: NA
v_call: TRBV6-5
cdr3_length: 12
d_call: NA
cdr3_aa: CASSDKVKLQHF
cdr3_nt: TGTGCCAGCAGTGATAAGGTTAAGCTCCAGCATTTT

j_call: TRBJ2-6
clone_size: few
v_call: TRBV7-2
cdr3_length: 17
d_call: NA
cdr3_aa: CASSLGGRSSGANVLTF
cdr3_nt: TGTGCCAGCAGCTTGGGGGGACGGAGCTCTGGGGCCAACGTCCTGACTTTC

j_call: TRBJ2-1
clone_size: few
v_call: TRBV28
cdr3_length: 15
d_call: TRBD1
cdr3_aa: CASSSRDRGYNEQFF
cdr3_nt: TGTGCCAGCAGTTCCCGGGACAGGGGGTACAATGAGCAGTTCTTC

j_call: TRBJ2-1
clone_size: NA
v_call: TRBV4-3
cdr3_length: 15
d_call: TRBD1
cdr3_aa: CASSRDRGSYNEQFF
cdr3_nt: TGCGCCAGCAGCCGGGACAGGGGGTCCTACAATGAGCAGTTCTTC

j_call: TRBJ2-1
clone_size: few
v_call: TRBV28
cdr3_length: 16
d_call: TRBD1
cdr3_aa: CASSHSGTGERNEQFF
cdr3_nt: TGTGCCAGCAGTCACTCCGGGACAGGGGAGCGTAATGAGCAGTTCTTC

j_call: TRBJ1-1
clone_size: few
v_call: TRBV7-2
cdr3_length: 16
d_call: NA
cdr3_aa: CASSFGGEGWDTEAFF
cdr3_nt: TGTGCCAGCAGCTTTGGGGGTGAAGGTTGGGACACTGAAGCTTTCTTT

j_call: TRBJ2-2
clone_size: NA
v_call: TRBV6-6
cdr3_length: 14
d_call: NA
cdr3_aa: CASGKQGLVGELFF
cdr3_nt: TGTGCCAGCGGAAAACAGGGACTCGTCGGGGAGCTGTTTTTT

j_call: TRBJ2-1
clone_size: few
v_call: TRBV7-2
cdr3_length: 14
d_call: TRBD2
cdr3_aa: CASSLEAGVYEQFF
cdr3_nt: TGTGCCAGCAGCTTAGAGGCGGGAGTCTATGAGCAGTTCTTC

j_call: TRBJ2-6
clone_size: few
v_call: TRBV4-3
cdr3_length: 17
d_call: NA
cdr3_aa: CASSQFHTGTGANVLTF
cdr3_nt: TGCGCCAGCAGCCAATTCCACACAGGGACTGGGGCCAACGTCCTGACTTTC

j_call: TRBJ2-7
clone_size: many
v_call: TRBV15
cdr3_length: 14
d_call: NA
cdr3_aa: CATSRDRGTNEQYF
cdr3_nt: TGTGCCACCAGCAGAGATCGAGGGACAAACGAGCAGTACTTC

j_call: TRBJ1-1
clone_size: few
v_call: TRBV2
cdr3_length: 13
d_call: NA
cdr3_aa: CASRNQGPEGAFF
cdr3_nt: TGTGCCAGCAGGAATCAGGGACCCGAAGGAGCTTTCTTT

j_call: TRBJ1-3
clone_size: many
v_call: TRBV7-9
cdr3_length: 16
d_call: NA
cdr3_aa: CASSRSTGGSRNTIYF
cdr3_nt: TGTGCCAGCAGCCGCTCAACGGGAGGTAGCCGAAACACCATATATTTT

j_call: TRBJ1-6
clone_size: few
v_call: TRBV6-5
cdr3_length: 15
d_call: NA
cdr3_aa: CASRKDSSYNSPLHF
cdr3_nt: TGTGCCAGCAGGAAGGACAGCTCCTATAATTCACCCCTCCACTTT

j_call: TRBJ2-1
clone_size: many
v_call: TRBV12-5
cdr3_length: 15
d_call: NA
cdr3_aa: CASGPPGTTYNEQFF
cdr3_nt: TGTGCTAGTGGTCCCCCCGGGACAACATACAATGAGCAGTTCTTC

j_call: TRBJ2-3
clone_size: NA
v_call: TRBV30
cdr3_length: 16
d_call: NA
cdr3_aa: CAWSGRVGSVGDTQYF
cdr3_nt: TGTGCCTGGAGTGGAAGGGTCGGGTCAGTGGGAGATACGCAGTATTTT

j_call: TRBJ2-1
clone_size: few
v_call: TRBV6-4
cdr3_length: 15
d_call: NA
cdr3_aa: CASRRDGGRYNEQFF
cdr3_nt: TGTGCCAGCCGAAGGGATGGGGGACGCTACAATGAGCAGTTCTTC

j_call: TRBJ2-3
clone_size: NA
v_call: TRBV30
cdr3_length: 16
d_call: TRBD2
cdr3_aa: CAWSAGGGTSTDTQYF
cdr3_nt: TGTGCCTGGAGCGCCGGCGGGGGGACCAGCACAGATACGCAGTATTTT

j_call: TRBJ1-2
clone_size: NA
v_call: TRBV7-2
cdr3_length: 18
d_call: TRBD1
cdr3_aa: CASSQAGTGGIQLYGYTF
cdr3_nt: TGTGCCAGCAGCCAGGCCGGGACAGGGGGTATCCAACTCTATGGCTACACCTTC

j_call: TRBJ2-6
clone_size: few
v_call: TRBV5-1
cdr3_length: 15
d_call: TRBD1
cdr3_aa: CASSSTGAGANVLTF
cdr3_nt: TGCGCCAGCAGCTCAACAGGGGCTGGGGCCAACGTCCTGACTTTC

j_call: TRBJ2-5
clone_size: NA
v_call: TRBV27
cdr3_length: 14
d_call: NA
cdr3_aa: CASSPLRVLETQYF
cdr3_nt: TGTGCCAGCAGTCCCCTCAGGGTTTTAGAGACCCAGTACTTC

j_call: TRBJ2-2
clone_size: NA
v_call: TRBV6-5
cdr3_length: 15
d_call: NA
cdr3_aa: CASSFTSTIPGELFF
cdr3_nt: TGTGCCAGCAGTTTTACCTCGACCATTCCCGGGGAGCTGTTTTTT

j_call: TRBJ2-4
clone_size: many
v_call: TRBV19
cdr3_length: 17
d_call: NA
cdr3_aa: CASSINRGGPSKNIQYF
cdr3_nt: TGTGCCAGTAGTATTAACAGGGGAGGCCCCTCCAAAAACATTCAGTACTTC

j_call: TRBJ2-1
clone_size: few
v_call: TRBV9
cdr3_length: 15
d_call: NA
cdr3_aa: CASSVAWGSYNEQFF
cdr3_nt: TGTGCCAGCAGCGTAGCTTGGGGGTCCTACAATGAGCAGTTCTTC

j_call: TRBJ2-1
clone_size: NA
v_call: TRBV27
cdr3_length: 13
d_call: NA
cdr3_aa: CASSFSKEGEQFF
cdr3_nt: TGTGCCAGCAGCTTCTCTAAGGAGGGTGAGCAGTTCTTC

j_call: TRBJ2-7
clone_size: few
v_call: TRBV4-1
cdr3_length: 15
d_call: NA
cdr3_aa: CASSYRLAEGYEQYF
cdr3_nt: TGCGCCAGCAGCTACCGACTGGCGGAGGGGTACGAGCAGTACTTC

j_call: TRBJ1-6
clone_size: few
v_call: TRBV19
cdr3_length: 15
d_call: TRBD1
cdr3_aa: CASEGPGQGNSPLHF
cdr3_nt: TGTGCCAGTGAGGGCCCGGGACAGGGGAATTCACCCCTCCACTTT

j_call: TRBJ1-1
clone_size: NA
v_call: TRBV29-1
cdr3_length: 12
d_call: TRBD1
cdr3_aa: CSGRQGLTEAFF
cdr3_nt: TGCAGCGGCCGACAGGGACTCACTGAAGCTTTCTTT

j_call: TRBJ1-4
clone_size: few
v_call: TRBV7-2
cdr3_length: 14
d_call: NA
cdr3_aa: CASSPDSFREKLFF
cdr3_nt: TGTGCCAGCAGCCCGGACAGTTTTAGAGAAAAACTGTTTTTT

j_call: TRBJ1-2
clone_size: NA
v_call: TRBV7-2
cdr3_length: 14
d_call: NA
cdr3_aa: CASSLWGFNYGYTF
cdr3_nt: TGTGCCAGCAGCTTGTGGGGGTTTAACTATGGCTACACCTTC

j_call: TRBJ2-3
clone_size: NA
v_call: TRBV29-1
cdr3_length: 13
d_call: NA
cdr3_aa: CSVEERGTDTQCF
cdr3_nt: TGCAGCGTTGAAGAGAGGGGCACAGATACGCAGTGTTTT

j_call: TRBJ1-2
clone_size: few
v_call: TRBV6-6
cdr3_length: 14
d_call: NA
cdr3_aa: CASSPRTVRDGYTF
cdr3_nt: TGTGCCAGCAGCCCTAGGACAGTCCGTGATGGCTACACCTTC

j_call: TRBJ2-5
clone_size: NA
v_call: TRBV6-5
cdr3_length: 13
d_call: TRBD2
cdr3_aa: CASSFSGTETQYF
cdr3_nt: TGTGCCAGCAGTTTTAGCGGGACGGAGACCCAGTACTTC

j_call: TRBJ2-7
clone_size: few
v_call: TRBV7-2
cdr3_length: 14
d_call: TRBD1
cdr3_aa: CASSPGQTFYEQYF
cdr3_nt: TGTGCCAGCAGCCCGGGACAGACCTTCTACGAGCAGTACTTC

j_call: TRBJ2-1
clone_size: few
v_call: TRBV7-3
cdr3_length: 15
d_call: TRBD2
cdr3_aa: CASSLGLAGVDEQFF
cdr3_nt: TGTGCCAGCAGCTTAGGCCTAGCGGGAGTGGATGAGCAGTTCTTC

j_call: TRBJ1-3
clone_size: NA
v_call: TRBV4-3
cdr3_length: 16
d_call: NA
cdr3_aa: CASSQDPTSSGNTIYF
cdr3_nt: TGCGCCAGCAGCCAAGATCCGACAAGCTCTGGAAACACCATATATTTT